Listed below are T cell receptor beta chains from one sample, sequenced in a study of T cell responses to AZD1222 COVID-19 vaccine. TCRdb's copy holds only in-frame clones and misses some; the assay was immunoSEQ multiplex PCR. This table has roughly 120,000 clones, about 88% appearing once. Specimen: peripheral blood, collected 28 days after the second AZD1222 dose. Every receptor here comes from an adult who received the AZD1222 COVID-19 vaccine. CDR3s include the opening cysteine and the closing phenylalanine or tryptophan. A D gene is named only where the DNA matches it firmly. Only part of the rows carry a size: once, few, many, or a class if the clone is expanded.

J gene,D gene,V gene,clone size,CDR3 DNA,CDR3 protein
TRBJ2-7,TRBD1,TRBV5-4,NA,TGTGCCAGCAGCTTGAGAGGGACAGGGGGCGATCCTACCTACGAGCAGTACTTC,CASSLRGTGGDPTYEQYF
TRBJ1-5,TRBD1,TRBV3-1/TRBV3-2,NA,TGTGCCAGCAGCCGGGGACAGGGGGCTGGTCAGCCCCAGCATTTT,CASSRGQGAGQPQHF
TRBJ2-1,TRBD2,TRBV7-9,NA,TGTGCCAGCAGCATCCGGACTAGCGGGGGGAACAATGAGCAGTTCTTC,CASSIRTSGGNNEQFF
TRBJ2-2,NA,TRBV7-9,NA,TGTGCCAGCAGCTTACTGACGGAAGGGAGCGGGGAGCTGTTTTTT,CASSLLTEGSGELFF
TRBJ2-3,NA,TRBV2,NA,TGTGCCAGCAGTGAAATGAGGGTGGATACGCAGTATTTT,CASSEMRVDTQYF
TRBJ1-2,NA,TRBV28,NA,TGTGCCAGCAGGCAAAGGACAGTGAGCACCTTC,CASRQRTVSTF
TRBJ1-1,NA,TRBV4-2,NA,TGTGCCAGCAGCCAAGGAACAACGAACACTGAAGCTTTCTTT,CASSQGTTNTEAFF
TRBJ2-3,TRBD2,TRBV7-9,once,TGTGCCAGCAGCTTAGCCACCGGGGGGACTTCGGGGCAGTATTTT,CASSLATGGTSGQYF
TRBJ2-2,TRBD1,TRBV24-1,NA,TGTGCCACCAGTGATTTTGGGACAGGGAACACCGGGGAGCTGTTTTTT,CATSDFGTGNTGELFF
TRBJ2-7,NA,TRBV9,NA,TGTGCCAGCAGCGTCGACGTCTCCTACGAGCAGTACTTC,CASSVDVSYEQYF
TRBJ2-5,NA,TRBV27,NA,TGTGCCAGCAGTTTATATGGCGGGGAGACCCAGTACTTC,CASSLYGGETQYF
TRBJ1-2,NA,TRBV2,NA,TGTGCCAGCAGTGATATCGTGACTGCTACCTATGGCTACACCTTC,CASSDIVTATYGYTF
TRBJ1-1,NA,TRBV5-1,NA,TGCGCCAGCAGCTTGTTTTCGGGGACCTACACTGAAGCTTTCTTT,CASSLFSGTYTEAFF
TRBJ2-7,TRBD2,TRBV7-2,NA,TGTGCCAGCAGCGGCGCGGGGGTAGGGAACGAGCAGTACTTC,CASSGAGVGNEQYF
TRBJ2-2,NA,TRBV10-3,NA,TGTGCCATCAGACGGGACTCCTGGGGCGGGGAGCTGTTTTTT,CAIRRDSWGGELFF
TRBJ1-2,NA,TRBV3-1/TRBV3-2,NA,TGTGCCAGCAGCCAAGAGGGGTATGACTATGGCTACACCTTC,CASSQEGYDYGYTF
TRBJ2-3,NA,TRBV7-2,NA,TGTGCCAGCAGGATTTCGGGACTTATCACAGATACGCAGTATTTT,CASRISGLITDTQYF
TRBJ2-7,TRBD2,TRBV6-1,NA,TGTGCCAGCAGTGAAGGAGGGGAGGGTTGGTACGAGCAGTACTTC,CASSEGGEGWYEQYF
TRBJ1-1,NA,TRBV7-9,NA,TGTGCCAGCAGCCTAGGGGTCGGACAACCGAACACTGAAGCTTTCTTT,CASSLGVGQPNTEAFF
TRBJ1-5,TRBD1,TRBV2,NA,TGTGCCAGCTCCCGGGACAGGATGGGGCAGCCCCAGCATTTT,CASSRDRMGQPQHF
TRBJ1-1,TRBD1,TRBV23-1,NA,TGCGCCAGCAGTCAACCTGACAGGGGGCTGGAAACTGAAGCTTTCTTT,CASSQPDRGLETEAFF
TRBJ1-2,TRBD1,TRBV27,few,TGTGCCAGCAGTCCCAGGGACAGTTATAACTATGGCTACACCTTC,CASSPRDSYNYGYTF
TRBJ1-4,TRBD1,TRBV6-5,NA,TGTGCCAGCAGGCGGACAGGGCTTGATGAAAAACTGTTTTTT,CASRRTGLDEKLFF
TRBJ2-7,NA,TRBV20-1,once,TGCAGTGCTAGAGCCACCTACGAGCAGTACTTC,CSARATYEQYF
TRBJ1-5,NA,TRBV20-1,NA,TGCAGTGCTAGCGGCAGTCAGCCCCAGCATTTT,CSASGSQPQHF
TRBJ2-1,TRBD1,TRBV18,once,TGTGCCAGCTCACCACCGGGACAGGGTTACAATGAGCAGTTCTTC,CASSPPGQGYNEQFF
TRBJ2-5,NA,TRBV3-1/TRBV3-2,NA,TGTGCCAGCAGCCAAGCCGGGGCCGAGACCCAGTACTTC,CASSQAGAETQYF